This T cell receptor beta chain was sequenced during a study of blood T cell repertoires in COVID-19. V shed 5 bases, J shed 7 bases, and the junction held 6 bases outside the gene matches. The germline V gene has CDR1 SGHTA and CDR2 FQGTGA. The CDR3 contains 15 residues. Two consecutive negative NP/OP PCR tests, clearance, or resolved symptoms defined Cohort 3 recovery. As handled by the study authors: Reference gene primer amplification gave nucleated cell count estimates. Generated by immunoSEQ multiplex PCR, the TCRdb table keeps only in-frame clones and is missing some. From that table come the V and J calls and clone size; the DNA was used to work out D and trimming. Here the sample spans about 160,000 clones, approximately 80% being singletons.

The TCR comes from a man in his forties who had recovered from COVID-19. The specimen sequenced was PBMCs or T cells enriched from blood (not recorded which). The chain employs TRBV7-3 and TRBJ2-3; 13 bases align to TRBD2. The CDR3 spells CASSALAGGDNTQYF. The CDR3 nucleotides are TGTGCCAGCAGCGCACTAGCGGGGGGGGACAATACGCAGTATTTT.